The next 18 T cell receptor beta chains were all read from a single sample in a study of cytomegalovirus exposure and HLA in healthy donors. In the PCR, 60 Vbeta and 13 Jbeta primers were used. The method was immunoSEQ multiplex PCR; TCRdb's version includes in-frame clones alone and lacks a portion of them. The data contain about 83,000 clones, about 78% of them singletons. Sequenced: PBMCs. Every receptor here comes from a man younger than 30 in good health and CMV-seropositive.

The V and J genes are TRBV25-1 and TRBJ2-5; perhaps TRBD1 as D (6 bases). V lost 5 bases, J lost 1 base, and 14 bases lay in between. CDR3 length: 15 residues. Per germline, CDR1 MGHDK and CDR2 SYGVNS. CDR3 in amino acids: CASSNSQGTQETQYF. The DNA of the CDR3 is TGTGCCAGCAGTAATTCACAGGGAACCCAAGAGACCCAGTACTTC. Looking up the rest from reference TRBV25-1 and TRBJ2-5 gives the full variable domain: EADIYQTPRYLVIGTGKKITLECSQTMGHDKMYWYQQDPGMELHLIHYSYGVNSTEKGDLSSESTVSRIRTEHFPLTLESARPSHTSQYLCASSNSQGTQETQYFGPGTRLLVL.

The CDR3 DNA sequence: TGTGCCACCAGCAGACTAGCGGGAGAAGACGATACGCAGTATTTT. As protein: CATSRLAGEDDTQYF. This chain joins TRBV15 and TRBJ2-3; 10 bases agree with TRBD2. The CDR3 is 15 amino acids. J was trimmed by 6 bases and V by 2 bases; bases with no gene match: 5. CDR1 is LNHNV and CDR2 is YYDKDF in the germline V gene (reference sequence).

CDR3 sequence reads: CASSRVGMNTEAFF. The CDR3 DNA reads TGCGCCAGCAGCCGAGTGGGCATGAACACTGAAGCTTTCTTT. The rearrangement uses TRBV4-1 and TRBJ1-1; D remains unclear. The CDR3 covers 14 residues. Trimming took off 4 bases at V and 0 bases at J, with 9 bases between the two ends. Germline assignment: CDR1 MGHRA and CDR2 YSYEKL.

V is TRBV5-6 and J is TRBJ1-2; 10 nucleotides line up with TRBD1. The trim removed 4 bases at V and 8 bases at J, leaving 17 bases unmatched. Germline CDR1 reads SGHDT; CDR2 reads YYEEEE. The length of the CDR3 is 17 residues. CDR3 loop: CASSHPGDRGVFLGYTF. DNA of the CDR3: TGTGCCAGCAGCCACCCCGGGGACAGGGGAGTTTTCCTAGGCTACACCTTC.

V is TRBV6-5 and J is TRBJ2-5; tentatively, D is TRBD1 (6 bases). The CDR3 runs 13 residues. V was cut by 2 bases and J by 2 bases, with 6 bases left in between. CDR1 is MNHEY and CDR2 is SVGAGI in the germline V gene. The CDR3 region is CASSYGTQETQYF. CDR3 DNA: TGTGCCAGCAGTTACGGGACACAAGAGACCCAGTACTTC.

The chain recombines TRBV27 with TRBJ1-1; D may be TRBD1 (5 bases). The CDR3 has 13 amino acids. V dropped 4 bases and J dropped 4 bases, with 10 bases sitting between them. Germline lookup yields CDR1 MNHEY and CDR2 SMNVEV (reference sequence). CDR3 DNA sequence: TGTGCCAGCAGTTATCGGGGGAGCACTGAAGCTTTCTTT. Protein sequence: CASSYRGSTEAFF.

This clone was counted between two and nine times. The chain couples TRBV7-8 to TRBJ2-5; the D gene is possibly TRBD2 (6 bases). Trimming cost V 1 base and J 1 base, with 13 bases left between them. CDR1 and CDR2 (germline): SGHVS, FQNEAQ. The CDR3 is 16 residues long. Here the CDR3 DNA reads TGTGCCAGCAGCTTAGAGCTCGGCGGGACCCAAGAGACCCAGTACTTC. This gives the protein CASSLELGGTQETQYF.

The rearrangement links TRBV6-6 to TRBJ2-1, with 10 bases lining up with TRBD2. The CDR3 covers 14 residues. The germline V gene encodes CDR1 MNHNY and CDR2 SVGAGI (reference sequence). V lost 6 bases, J lost 6 bases, and 5 bases stayed unmatched. CDR3 DNA: TGTGCCAGCAGCCTAGCGGGAGTGGTCAATGAGCAGTTCTTC. Protein: CASSLAGVVNEQFF.

Note on this clone: Sequence at one end of the junction differs from germline and may be a read error. This chain joins TRBV5-8 and TRBJ2-3; 9 bases map to TRBD1. The germline CDR1 and CDR2 sequences are SGHTS and YDEGEE. The CDR3 is made up of 15 amino acids. This CDR3 reads CASSLGTGGTNTQYF. The CDR3 region has the DNA TGTGCCAGCAGCTTGGGTACAGGGGGCACAAATACGCAGTATTTT. Based on the CDR3 plus reference TRBV5-8 and TRBJ2-3, the full variable domain is EAGVTQSPTHLIKTRGQQATLRCSPISGHTSVYWYQQALGLGLQFLLWYDEGEERNRGNFPPRFSGRQFPNYSSELNVNALELEDSALYLCASSLGTGGTNTQYFGPGTRLTVL.

The rearrangement joins TRBV5-6 to TRBJ1-1; possibly TRBD1 for D (6 bases). Per the germline V gene, CDR1 is SGHDT and CDR2 is YYEEEE. V lost 5 bases and J lost 1, with 9 bases in between. The CDR3 has 13 residues. Here the CDR3 DNA reads TGTGCCAGCAGAGTGGGACAGAACACTGAAGCTTTCTTT. This encodes CASRVGQNTEAFF.

V is TRBV6-5 and J is TRBJ2-2, with D hard to call. Germline loops: CDR1 MNHEY, CDR2 SVGAGI. The CDR3 runs to 14 residues. The germline V and J ends were trimmed by 7 bases and 6 bases, with 15 bases remaining between them. The CDR3 protein is CASTLIGGAGELFF. The CDR3 nucleotides read TGTGCCAGCACCCTGATCGGCGGAGCCGGGGAGCTGTTTTTT.

The V call is TRBV5-1, the J call TRBJ2-3; TRBD2 aligns across 10 bases. Germline assignment: CDR1 SGHRS and CDR2 YFSETQ. The trim removed 2 bases at V and 7 bases at J, leaving 4 bases unmatched. CDR3 length equals 14 residues. The CDR3: CASSLAGGSNTQYF. The CDR3 DNA reads TGCGCCAGCAGCTTAGCGGGAGGGTCAAATACGCAGTATTTT.

The chain carries TRBV5-1 and TRBJ2-7; D might be TRBD2 (5 bases). The germline V gene has CDR1 SGHRS and CDR2 YFSETQ. The CDR3 covers 16 residues. Trimming took 2 bases from V and 1 from J, leaving 16 bases between them. CDR3 sequence reads: CASSFWLGGLSYEQYF. The CDR3 region has the DNA TGCGCCAGCAGCTTTTGGCTGGGCGGACTTTCCTACGAGCAGTACTTC.

V is TRBV28 and J is TRBJ1-2, with TRBD1 as a possible D gene (5 bases). Germline V gives CDR1 MDHEN, CDR2 SYDVKM. Trimming cost V 5 bases and J 4 bases, with 14 bases left between them. The CDR3 is 14 amino acids. The CDR3 region has the DNA TGTGCCAGCAGTCCAGGGCCGCGGGGCTATGGCTACACCTTC. It codes for CASSPGPRGYGYTF.

This clone appeared once. The rearrangement links TRBV6-1 to TRBJ1-1, with D maybe TRBD1 (6 bases). The CDR3 consists of 14 residues. From germline, CDR1 is MNHNS and CDR2 SASEGT. V lost 7 bases and J 3 bases, leaving 15 bases between the germline ends. The CDR3, as DNA: TGTGCCAGCAAGAACGGACCAGGGGACACTGAAGCTTTCTTT. Residues: CASKNGPGDTEAFF.

The chain links TRBV5-1 to TRBJ1-4; D uncertain. Germline CDR1 reads SGHRS; CDR2 reads YFSETQ. The length of the CDR3 is 16 residues. V lost 7 bases and J 0 bases, leaving 16 bases between the germline ends. The CDR3 here is CASHSGLLATNEKLFF. The CDR3 DNA sequence: TGCGCCAGCCACTCAGGACTTCTAGCAACTAATGAAAAACTGTTTTTT.

The chain uses TRBV10-3 and TRBJ2-1; D is possibly TRBD2 (5 bases). This CDR3 region has 15 residues. CDR1 and CDR2 from the germline V gene are ENHRY and SYGVKD. V was clipped by 8 bases and J by 4 bases, with 18 bases between them. CDR3 sequence (DNA): TGTGCCATCGAAGGGAGCCCGAAGGGATACAATGAGCAGTTCTTC. Translated, it gives CAIEGSPKGYNEQFF.

The gene calls are TRBV27 and TRBJ1-2; the D gene is possibly TRBD1 (5 bases). From germline, CDR1 is MNHEY and CDR2 SMNVEV (reference sequence). The CDR3 length is 13 residues. The V gene lost 3 bases and the J gene lost 8 bases, with 13 bases spanning the gap. Here the CDR3 reads CASSFQGLGGYTF. CDR3 coding DNA: TGTGCCAGCAGTTTCCAGGGCCTTGGGGGCTACACCTTC.